The present T cell receptor (beta chain) was sequenced within a study of identical twins. About this clonotype itself: What it binds is not known.

Germline V gene sequence: CDR1 MNHNS, CDR2 SASEGT. The germline V and J ends were trimmed by 6 bases and 1 base, with 12 bases remaining between them. The CDR3 spans 15 residues. General study points: Excess twin sharing in beta out-of-frame sequences was weaker. It was out-of-frame TCR alpha sharing in monozygotic twins that models underestimated.

In TCRdb, the 5' RACE reads were re-called with MiXCR into one record per CDR3 protein. The sample lists 200,000 to 250,000 distinct CDR3 sequences; 6% to 9% were seen once. The same data also contributed to another study, on yellow fever vaccine responses in identical twins. That work adds: Among the twins, the vaccine T cell response reportedly seemed partly convergent and partly personalized.

The receptor's source is a woman under 30 in good health. The genes are TRBV6-1 and TRBJ2-2; D may correspond to TRBD1 or TRBD2 (5 bases each). Input material: memory (CD45RO+) T cells sorted from blood. The CDR3 sequence: CASRRGALNTGELFF. CDR3 bases: TGTGCCAGCAGGCGAGGGGCGCTGAACACCGGGGAGCTGTTTTTT.